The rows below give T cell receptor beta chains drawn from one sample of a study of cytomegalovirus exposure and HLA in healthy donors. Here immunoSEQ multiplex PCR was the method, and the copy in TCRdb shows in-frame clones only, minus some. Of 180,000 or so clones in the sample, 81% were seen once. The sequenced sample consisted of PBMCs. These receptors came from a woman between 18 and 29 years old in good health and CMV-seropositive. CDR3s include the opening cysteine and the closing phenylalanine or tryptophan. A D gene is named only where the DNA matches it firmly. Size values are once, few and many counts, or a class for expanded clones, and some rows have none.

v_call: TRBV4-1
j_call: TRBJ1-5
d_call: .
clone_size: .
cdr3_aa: CASRQSTGLIQPQHF
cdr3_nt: TGCGCCAGCAGGCAAAGTACAGGGCTGATTCAGCCCCAGCATTTT

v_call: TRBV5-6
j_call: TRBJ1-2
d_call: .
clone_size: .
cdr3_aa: CASSLGWGLYGYTF
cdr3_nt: TGTGCCAGCAGCTTGGGGTGGGGCCTCTATGGCTACACCTTC

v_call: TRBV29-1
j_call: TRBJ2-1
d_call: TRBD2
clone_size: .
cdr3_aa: CSEVGLGDYNEQFF
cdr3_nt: TGCAGCGAGGTGGGACTAGGGGATTACAATGAGCAGTTCTTC

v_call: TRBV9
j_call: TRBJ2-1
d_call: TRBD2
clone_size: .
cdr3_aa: CASSFRSSGTNNWREQFF
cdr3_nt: TGTGCCAGCAGCTTCAGATCCAGCGGGACCAACAATTGGCGGGAGCAGTTCTTC

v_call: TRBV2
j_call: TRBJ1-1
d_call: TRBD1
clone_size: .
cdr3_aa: CASSEEGAVTEAFF
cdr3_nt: TGTGCCAGCAGTGAGGAGGGGGCGGTAACTGAAGCTTTCTTT

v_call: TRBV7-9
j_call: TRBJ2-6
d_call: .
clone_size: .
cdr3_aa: CAKERADGANVLTF
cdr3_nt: TGTGCCAAAGAGAGGGCTGATGGGGCCAACGTCCTGACTTTC

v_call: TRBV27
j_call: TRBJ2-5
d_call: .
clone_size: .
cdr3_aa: CASRGGQETQYF
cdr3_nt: TGTGCCAGCAGGGGGGGCCAAGAGACCCAGTACTTC

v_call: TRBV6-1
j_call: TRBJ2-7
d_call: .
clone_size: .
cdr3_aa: CASSEMGAAYEQYF
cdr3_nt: TGTGCCAGCAGTGAAATGGGGGCTGCCTACGAGCAGTACTTC

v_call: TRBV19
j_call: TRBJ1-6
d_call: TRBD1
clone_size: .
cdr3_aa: CASSITRQGYEDSPLHF
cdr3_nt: TGTGCCAGTAGTATTACTAGACAGGGTTATGAAGATTCACCCCTCCACTTT

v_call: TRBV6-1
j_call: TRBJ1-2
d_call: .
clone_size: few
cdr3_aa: CASNRDLTYGYTF
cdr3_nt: TGTGCCAGCAACAGGGACCTGACCTATGGCTACACCTTC

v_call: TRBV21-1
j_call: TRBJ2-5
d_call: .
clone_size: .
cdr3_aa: CASSAPPQAQETQYF
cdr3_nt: TGTGCCAGCAGCGCCCCCCCGCAGGCACAAGAGACCCAGTACTTC

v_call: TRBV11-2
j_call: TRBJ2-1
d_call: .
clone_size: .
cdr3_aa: CASSPNPGGQTDEQFF
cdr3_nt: TGTGCCAGCAGCCCAAATCCCGGGGGGCAGACCGATGAGCAGTTCTTC

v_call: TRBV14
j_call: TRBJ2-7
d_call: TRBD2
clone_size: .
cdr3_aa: CASTHPSGGSYEQYF
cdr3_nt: TGTGCCAGCACCCACCCCAGCGGGGGCTCCTACGAGCAGTACTTC

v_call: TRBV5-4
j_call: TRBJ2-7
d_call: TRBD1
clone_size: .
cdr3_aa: CASSLGAKTGGYEQYF
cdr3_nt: TGTGCCAGCAGCTTGGGGGCGAAGACAGGGGGCTACGAGCAGTACTTC

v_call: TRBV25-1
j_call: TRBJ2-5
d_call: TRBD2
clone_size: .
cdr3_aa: CASSEWGGGPQETQYF
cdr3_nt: TGTGCCAGCAGTGAATGGGGCGGGGGGCCCCAAGAGACCCAGTACTTC

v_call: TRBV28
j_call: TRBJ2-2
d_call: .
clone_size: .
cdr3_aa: CASSLSTGGSGELFF
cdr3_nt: TGTGCCAGCAGTTTATCGACAGGCGGAAGCGGGGAGCTGTTTTTT

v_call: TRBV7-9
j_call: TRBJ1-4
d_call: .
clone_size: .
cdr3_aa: CASREGEGTNEKLFF
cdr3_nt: TGTGCCAGCAGAGAGGGCGAGGGAACTAATGAAAAACTGTTTTTT

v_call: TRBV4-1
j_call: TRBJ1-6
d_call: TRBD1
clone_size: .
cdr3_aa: CASSRILGQGDSPLHF
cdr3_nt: TGCGCCAGCAGCCGCATCCTGGGACAGGGGGATTCACCCCTCCACTTT

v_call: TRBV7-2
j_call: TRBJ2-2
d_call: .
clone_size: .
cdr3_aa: CASSLVGGNTGELFF
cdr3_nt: TGTGCCAGCAGCTTAGTAGGGGGAAACACCGGGGAGCTGTTTTTT

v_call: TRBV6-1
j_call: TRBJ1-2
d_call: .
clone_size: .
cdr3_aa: CASSERAGQGYGYTF
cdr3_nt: TGTGCCAGCAGTGAACGGGCAGGGCAGGGGTATGGCTACACCTTC

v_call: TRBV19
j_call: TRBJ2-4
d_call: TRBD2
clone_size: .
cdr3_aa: CASKGTLAGGTKNIQYF
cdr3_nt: TGTGCCAGTAAGGGCACTCTAGCGGGGGGGACGAAAAACATTCAGTACTTC

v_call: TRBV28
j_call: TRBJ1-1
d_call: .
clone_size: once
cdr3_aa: CASTYTGNTEAFF
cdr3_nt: TGTGCCAGCACCTACACAGGGAACACTGAAGCTTTCTTT

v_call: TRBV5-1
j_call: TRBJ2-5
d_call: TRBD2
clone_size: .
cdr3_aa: CASTFSGPRGQETQYF
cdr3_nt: TGCGCCAGCACCTTTTCCGGCCCGCGGGGGCAAGAGACCCAGTACTTC

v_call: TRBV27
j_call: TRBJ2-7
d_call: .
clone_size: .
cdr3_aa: CASSLAGTTSYEQYF
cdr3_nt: TGTGCCAGCAGTTTGGCCGGGACAACCTCCTACGAGCAGTACTTC

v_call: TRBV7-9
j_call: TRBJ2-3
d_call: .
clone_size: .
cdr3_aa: CASSLGRDPWATDTQYF
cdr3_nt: TGTGCCAGCAGCTTAGGCCGTGACCCCTGGGCCACAGATACGCAGTATTTT

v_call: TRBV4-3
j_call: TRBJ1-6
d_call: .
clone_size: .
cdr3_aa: CASSPSSSYNSPLHF
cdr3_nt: TGCGCCAGCAGCCCGAGTAGCTCCTATAATTCACCCCTCCACTTT

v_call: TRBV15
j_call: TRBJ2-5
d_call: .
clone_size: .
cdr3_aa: CATSPGASRVGETQYF
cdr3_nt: TGTGCCACCAGCCCAGGGGCAAGCAGGGTGGGGGAGACCCAGTACTTC

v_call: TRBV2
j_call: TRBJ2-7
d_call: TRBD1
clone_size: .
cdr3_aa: CASHPRSGDSFYEQYF
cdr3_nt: TGTGCCAGCCATCCGAGGTCCGGGGACAGCTTCTACGAGCAGTACTTC

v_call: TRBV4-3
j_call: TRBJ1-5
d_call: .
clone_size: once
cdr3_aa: CASSQGDYQPQHF
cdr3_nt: TGCGCCAGCAGCCAAGGCGATTATCAGCCCCAGCATTTT

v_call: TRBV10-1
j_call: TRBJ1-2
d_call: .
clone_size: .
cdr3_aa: CASSNRDYGYTF
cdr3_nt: TGCGCCAGCAGTAACCGAGACTATGGCTACACCTTC

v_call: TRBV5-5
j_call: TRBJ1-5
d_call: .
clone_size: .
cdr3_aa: CASSLVPGNQPQHF
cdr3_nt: TGTGCCAGCAGCTTGGTCCCCGGGAACCAGCCCCAGCATTTT

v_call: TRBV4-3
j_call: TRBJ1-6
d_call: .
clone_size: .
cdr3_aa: CASSQLGARRSPLHF
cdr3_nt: TGCGCCAGCAGCCAATTGGGGGCGCGGCGCTCACCCCTCCACTTT

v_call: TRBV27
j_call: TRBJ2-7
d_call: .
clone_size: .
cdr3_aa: CASRKEGRFYEQYF
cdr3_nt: TGTGCCAGCAGGAAGGAGGGCAGATTTTACGAGCAGTACTTC

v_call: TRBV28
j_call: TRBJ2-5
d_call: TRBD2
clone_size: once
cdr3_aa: CASSPGGLAVVWETQYF
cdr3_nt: TGTGCCAGCAGTCCGGGCGGACTAGCGGTTGTGTGGGAGACCCAGTACTTC

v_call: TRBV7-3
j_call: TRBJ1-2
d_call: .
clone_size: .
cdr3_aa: CASSPIGVRSYTF
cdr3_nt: TGTGCCAGCAGCCCCATTGGAGTTAGGAGCTACACCTTC

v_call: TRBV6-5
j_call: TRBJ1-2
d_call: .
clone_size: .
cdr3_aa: CASRPNSDRTYGYTF
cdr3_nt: TGTGCCAGCAGGCCTAATTCGGACAGAACCTATGGCTACACCTTC

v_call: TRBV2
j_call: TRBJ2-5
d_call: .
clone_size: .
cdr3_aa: CASRISGNQETQYF
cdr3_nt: TGTGCCAGCAGAATCTCAGGGAATCAAGAGACCCAGTACTTC

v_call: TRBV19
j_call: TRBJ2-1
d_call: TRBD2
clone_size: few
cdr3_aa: CASSVLAGVYNEQFF
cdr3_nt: TGTGCCAGTAGTGTTCTAGCGGGCGTTTACAATGAGCAGTTCTTC

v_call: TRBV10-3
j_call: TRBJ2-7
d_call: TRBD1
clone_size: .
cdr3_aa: CAIGDRTTNYEQYF
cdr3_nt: TGTGCCATTGGGGACAGGACGACGAACTACGAGCAGTACTTC

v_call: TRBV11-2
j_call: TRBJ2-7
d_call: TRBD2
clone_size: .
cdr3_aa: CASSLSLSVAGSYEQYF
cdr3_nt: TGTGCCAGCAGCTTAAGTCTTTCGGTAGCGGGTTCCTACGAGCAGTACTTC

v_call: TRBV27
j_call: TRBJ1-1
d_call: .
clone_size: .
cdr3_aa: CASSSGARTEAFF
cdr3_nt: TGTGCCAGCAGTAGCGGGGCTAGGACTGAAGCTTTCTTT

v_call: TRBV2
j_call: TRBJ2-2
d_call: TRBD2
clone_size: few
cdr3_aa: CASRFGGAPPGELFF
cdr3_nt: TGTGCCAGCAGGTTCGGGGGGGCCCCCCCCGGGGAGCTGTTTTTT

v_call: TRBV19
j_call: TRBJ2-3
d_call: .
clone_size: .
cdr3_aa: CASSSGLTSTDTQYF
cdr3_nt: TGTGCCAGTAGTTCCGGACTAACTAGCACAGATACGCAGTATTTT

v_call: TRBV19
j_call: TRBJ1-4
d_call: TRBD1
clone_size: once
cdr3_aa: CASKDRVANEKLFF
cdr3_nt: TGTGCCAGTAAGGACAGGGTGGCTAATGAAAAACTGTTTTTT

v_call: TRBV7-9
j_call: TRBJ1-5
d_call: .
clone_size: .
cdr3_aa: CASSFDGGNQPQHF
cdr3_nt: TGTGCCAGCAGCTTTGACGGGGGTAATCAGCCCCAGCATTTT

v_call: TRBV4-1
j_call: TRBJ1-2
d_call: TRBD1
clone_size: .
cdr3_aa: CASSQLTGTNYGYTF
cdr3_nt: TGCGCCAGCAGCCAACTGACAGGGACTAACTATGGCTACACCTTC

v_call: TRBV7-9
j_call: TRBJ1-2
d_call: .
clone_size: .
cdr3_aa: CASSFDTDGYTF
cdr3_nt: TGTGCCAGCAGCTTCGACACAGATGGCTACACCTTC

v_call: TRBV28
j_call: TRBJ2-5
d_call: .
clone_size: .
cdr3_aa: CASSPIGTEEETQYF
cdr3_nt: TGTGCCAGCAGTCCAATCGGGACTGAAGAAGAGACCCAGTACTTC